The 30 T cell receptor beta chains below all came from one sample that was sequenced in a study of blood T cell repertoires in COVID-19. The repertoire was sequenced with immunoSEQ multiplex PCR; TCRdb's copy has only in-frame clones and lacks some. The table includes about 84,000 clones, 65% to 85% detected once. Sequences were obtained from peripheral blood. The receptor set was obtained from a man aged 80 or over with active or convalescent COVID-19.

J is TRBJ2-3 and V is TRBV5-8, with 11 bases fitting TRBD2. This CDR3 comprises 16 residues. Trimming took 1 base from V and 4 from J; bases not matched to a gene: 5. Germline V gene data show CDR1 as SGHTS and CDR2 as YDEGEE. CDR3: CASSLRTSGSADTQYF. The CDR3 nucleotides are TGTGCCAGCAGCTTGAGGACTAGCGGGTCGGCAGATACGCAGTATTTT. Supplemented by reference TRBV5-8 and TRBJ2-3, the full variable domain reads EAGVTQSPTHLIKTRGQQATLRCSPISGHTSVYWYQQALGLGLQFLLWYDEGEERNRGNFPPRFSGRQFPNYSSELNVNALELEDSALYLCASSLRTSGSADTQYFGPGTRLTVL.

This chain joins TRBV4-2 and TRBJ2-5; tentatively, D is TRBD2 (7 bases). Germline V gene sequence: CDR1 LGHNA, CDR2 YNFKEQ. V shed 0 bases and J shed 6 bases, with 20 bases lying between them. The CDR3 runs 17 residues. The CDR3 sequence: CASSQDFFSAGAKTQYF. In DNA, the CDR3 is TGTGCCAGCAGCCAAGATTTTTTTAGCGCGGGGGCAAAGACCCAGTACTTC.

V and J are TRBV10-3 and TRBJ1-1, with TRBD1 as a possible D gene (5 bases). In germline, CDR1 is ENHRY, CDR2 SYGVKD. The CDR3 sequence is 14 residues long. Deletions cut 10 bases from V and 1 base from J, with 16 bases between. As DNA, the CDR3 is TGTGCCACTAACCCCAGGGTGGCGAACACTGAAGCTTTCTTT. Encoded protein: CATNPRVANTEAFF.

This chain links TRBV12-3 or TRBV12-4 with TRBJ1-2; TRBD1 matches at 8 bases. V shed 6 bases and J 7 bases; nucleotides not matched to a gene: 7. This CDR3 is 13 amino acids long. DNA of the CDR3: TGTGCCAGCAGGAGGACAGGGAGCGGTGGCTACACCTTC. It codes for CASRRTGSGGYTF.

The chain employs TRBV7-8 and TRBJ1-3; D is unclear. Germline CDR1 and CDR2: SGHVS and FQNEAQ. The ends were cut back, 4 bases at V and 4 bases at J, with 5 bases in the middle. This CDR3 is 12 amino acids long. CDR3 sequence: CASSSEGNTIYF. CDR3 coding DNA: TGTGCCAGCAGCTCTGAGGGAAACACCATATATTTT.

The V gene is TRBV18, the J gene TRBJ2-1; D perhaps matches TRBD1 (5 bases). The CDR3 extends over 17 amino acids. V gave up 3 bases and J gave up 1 base, with 16 bases separating them. Germline CDR1 reads KGHSH; CDR2 reads LQKENI. For the CDR3, the DNA is TGTGCCAGCTCACCGGCGGCAGGGCTAACATCCTACAATGAGCAGTTCTTC. It translates to CASSPAAGLTSYNEQFF.

The chain recombines TRBV18 with TRBJ2-3; D call uncertain. Between the trimmed V and J ends, which lost 6 bases and 0 bases, there was a span of 10 bases. Germline V gene lookup returns CDR1 KGHSH and CDR2 LQKENI. The CDR3 extends over 14 amino acids. The CDR3, as DNA: TGTGCCAGCTCGAGAGCCCGTAGCACAGATACGCAGTATTTT. It specifies CASSRARSTDTQYF.

This chain joins TRBV9 and TRBJ1-3; D uncertain. From germline, CDR1 is SGDLS and CDR2 YYNGEE. Trimming left V 3 bases short and J 0 bases short, with 10 bases between. CDR3 size: 15 residues. This CDR3 is CASSGRTFSGNTIYF. CDR3 coding DNA: TGTGCCAGCAGCGGACGGACTTTCTCTGGAAACACCATATATTTT.

The gene calls are TRBV28 and TRBJ1-5; TRBD1 matches at 9 bases. V shed 6 bases, J shed 6 bases, and the junction held 3 bases outside the gene matches. CDR3 length equals 13 residues. Looked up from germline, CDR1 is MDHEN and CDR2 is SYDVKM. CDR3 DNA: TGTGCCAGCAGGACAGGGGGTATTCAGCCCCAGCATTTT. Residues: CASRTGGIQPQHF.

The chain carries TRBV5-6 and TRBJ2-7, with 12 bases matching TRBD2. The CDR3 length is 18 residues. Germline assignment: CDR1 SGHDT and CDR2 YYEEEE. The J segment lost 2 bases and the V segment lost 4 bases, leaving 13 bases of the junction unmatched. In DNA, the CDR3 is TGTGCCAGCAGCGCCCGACTAGCGGGAGACCCCCTCGCCTACGAGCAGTACTTC. Amino acid sequence: CASSARLAGDPLAYEQYF.

The chain employs TRBV5-1 and TRBJ1-2, with 12 bases fitting TRBD1. Germline CDR1 is SGHRS and CDR2 is YFSETQ. The junction had 6 bases not matched to a gene; V was cut back by 4 bases and J by 5 bases. The CDR3 has 15 residues. This CDR3 reads CASSAGTGGFYGYTF. As DNA, the CDR3 is TGCGCCAGCAGCGCCGGGACAGGGGGCTTTTATGGCTACACCTTC.

The CDR3 nucleotides read TGTGCCATCAGCCTGGGACAGGGGGCGGATCAGCCCCAGCATTTT. Residues: CAISLGQGADQPQHF. The chain links TRBV10-3 to TRBJ1-5; TRBD1 matches at 12 bases. Trimming took 6 bases from V and 5 from J; bases not matched to a gene: 5. CDR1 ENHRY and CDR2 SYGVKD come from the germline V gene. This CDR3 comprises 15 residues.

This clone came up a few times. This rearrangement joins TRBV6-2 or TRBV6-3 to TRBJ2-7; tentatively, D is TRBD2 (6 bases). CDR1 and CDR2 from the germline V gene are MNHEY and SVGEGT. This CDR3 has 17 residues. Trimming took off 0 bases at V and 0 bases at J, with 15 bases between the two ends. CDR3 residues: CASSYSNIGEVSYEQYF. In DNA, the CDR3 is TGTGCCAGCAGTTACTCGAATATTGGGGAGGTCTCCTACGAGCAGTACTTC.

The V gene is TRBV5-6, the J gene TRBJ1-4; D is ambiguous. The ends were cut back, 0 bases at V and 6 bases at J, with 6 bases in the middle. Looked up from germline, CDR1 is SGHDT and CDR2 is YYEEEE. The CDR3 consists of 13 residues. The CDR3 coding sequence is TGTGCCAGCAGCTTGGGGGGAGATGAAAAACTGTTTTTT. Its translation is CASSLGGDEKLFF.

This chain joins TRBV9 and TRBJ2-7, with a weak D call TRBD2 (7 bases). The V gene's germline CDR1 is SGDLS and CDR2 YYNGEE. The CDR3 runs to 15 residues. The germline V and J ends were trimmed by 0 bases and 5 bases, with 15 bases remaining between them. The CDR3 DNA is TGTGCCAGCAGCGTAGCTCCGGGGGGCGGAAACGAGCAGTACTTC. Its translation: CASSVAPGGGNEQYF. The variable domain in full, with the rest retrieved from reference TRBV9 and TRBJ2-7, is DSGVTQTPKHLITATGQRVTLRCSPRSGDLSVYWYQQSLDQGLQFLIQYYNGEERAKGNILERFSAQQFPDLHSELNLSSLELGDSALYFCASSVAPGGGNEQYFGPGTRLTVT.

This clone is a singleton in its sample. V is TRBV9 and J is TRBJ1-1; 7 nucleotides align to TRBD1. Per germline, CDR1 SGDLS and CDR2 YYNGEE. The CDR3 totals 14 residues. J gave up 7 bases and V 2 bases, and 8 bases lay outside the gene matches. The CDR3 here is CASSVVGDSREAFF. CDR3 in DNA: TGTGCCAGCAGCGTGGTAGGGGACAGTCGTGAAGCTTTCTTT.

J is TRBJ1-1 and V is TRBV18, with 8 bases that match TRBD1. Germline-derived CDR1 and CDR2 are KGHSH and LQKENI. V shed 1 base, J shed 0 bases, and the junction held 1 base outside the gene matches. The CDR3 sequence is 15 residues long. For the CDR3, the DNA is TGTGCCAGCTCACCACGGGACAGGATGAACACTGAAGCTTTCTTT. Its protein is CASSPRDRMNTEAFF.

This clone was observed a handful of times. This chain connects TRBV10-3 to TRBJ1-2; 9 bases are shared with TRBD1. There are 14 residues in the CDR3. Per germline, CDR1 ENHRY and CDR2 SYGVKD. Germline trimming cut 3 bases from V and 4 bases from J; bases unmatched to any gene: 3. The CDR3, as DNA: TGTGCCATCAGTGATTCGGACAGGGGCTATGGCTACACCTTC. Its protein product is CAISDSDRGYGYTF.

The chain has TRBV21-1 and TRBJ2-7; the D segment call TRBD2 is taken from the table without a DNA check. TRBV21-1 is classified as a pseudogene. The CDR3 consists of 18 residues. The CDR3 region is CASSKPQGCIAGWIEQYF. The DNA of the CDR3 is TGTGCCAGCAGCAAACCCCAGGGCTGCATAGCGGGATGGATCGAGCAGTACTTC.

This chain links TRBV2 with TRBJ1-4; D is possibly TRBD1 (5 bases). Germline CDR1 SNHLY, CDR2 FYNNEI. V lost 5 bases to trimming and J lost 7 bases, with 14 bases between them. The CDR3 is made up of 14 amino acids. The DNA of the CDR3 is TGTGCCAGCAGTAATCAGGGTTCTACTGAAAAACTGTTTTTT. This gives the protein CASSNQGSTEKLFF. Drawing the rest from reference TRBV2 and TRBJ1-4, the complete variable domain is EPEVTQTPSHQVTQMGQEVILRCVPISNHLYFYWYRQILGQKVEFLVSFYNNEISEKSEIFDDQFSVERPDGSNFTLKIRSTKLEDSAMYFCASSNQGSTEKLFFGSGTQLSVL.

This clone has ten or more counts. This chain connects TRBV27 to TRBJ2-1; D gene uncertain. The V and J ends lost 3 bases and 9 bases respectively, with 12 bases between them. The CDR3 is 13 amino acids. Germline CDR1 is MNHEY and CDR2 is SMNVEV (reference sequence). The CDR3 sequence is CASSFGYPGEQFF. The CDR3 DNA follows: TGTGCCAGCAGTTTCGGTTATCCCGGTGAGCAGTTCTTC.

V usage is TRBV4-1 and J usage is TRBJ2-1; TRBD2 matches at 8 bases. J gave up 7 bases and V 1 base, and 12 bases lay outside the gene matches. CDR1 and CDR2 from the germline V gene are MGHRA and YSYEKL. The CDR3 is made up of 17 amino acids. The DNA of the CDR3 is TGCGCCAGCAGCCAAGCCCAGCGGGAGTTAGGGTTGAATGAGCAGTTCTTC. Its translation is CASSQAQRELGLNEQFF.

This sequence joins TRBV6-5 and TRBJ1-2; D gene unclear. The V end was cut by 6 bases, the J end by 2 bases, with 13 bases between. Per germline, CDR1 MNHEY and CDR2 SVGAGI. The CDR3 runs 14 residues. The CDR3 region is CASRSSTGNYGYTF. CDR3 DNA sequence: TGTGCCAGCAGGAGCAGTACCGGGAACTATGGCTACACCTTC.

The V and J genes are TRBV19 and TRBJ1-5; D uncertain. Germline V gene sequence: CDR1 LNHDA, CDR2 SQIVND (reference sequence). Trimming cost V 8 bases and J 5 bases, with 13 bases left between them. The length of the CDR3 is 13 residues. CDR3 sequence (DNA): TGTGCCAGTCTCTCGTACGGGGATCAGCCCCAGCATTTT. It encodes CASLSYGDQPQHF. Using reference TRBV19 and TRBJ1-5 for the parts outside the CDR3, the full variable domain is DGGITQSPKYLFRKEGQNVTLSCEQNLNHDAMYWYRQDPGQGLRLIYYSQIVNDFQKGDIAEGYSVSREKKESFPLTVTSAQKNPTAFYLCASLSYGDQPQHFGDGTRLSIL.

The rearrangement links TRBV28 to TRBJ1-5; the match to TRBD1 covers 10 bases. The CDR3 has 15 amino acids. Trimming at V came to 2 bases and at J to 4 bases, leaving 2 bases not matched to a gene. Germline CDR1 and CDR2: MDHEN and SYDVKM. For the CDR3, the DNA is TGTGCCAGCAGTTTACCGGACAGGGGGAATCAGCCCCAGCATTTT. Translating gives CASSLPDRGNQPQHF.

The chain employs TRBV5-1 and TRBJ2-3, with D perhaps TRBD1 (6 bases). The germline CDR1 and CDR2 sequences are SGHRS and YFSETQ. The CDR3 sequence is 17 residues long. V lost 2 bases and J lost 4, with 20 bases in between. CDR3 region: CASSFGLRQGRPDTQYF. CDR3 sequence (DNA): TGCGCCAGCAGCTTTGGGCTCCGGCAGGGGCGACCAGATACGCAGTATTTT.

V is TRBV3-1 (or the pseudogene TRBV3-2) and J is TRBJ1-3; D might be TRBD1 (6 bases). CDR1 is LGHDT and CDR2 is YNNKEL in the germline V gene (reference sequence). The CDR3 is made up of 14 amino acids. V was clipped by 0 bases and J by 3 bases, with 6 bases between them. In nucleotides, the CDR3 is TGTGCCAGCAGCCAAGAAGGGGGTGGAAACACCATATATTTT. Translation: CASSQEGGGNTIYF.

The chain employs TRBV4-2 and TRBJ1-6; 7 nucleotides align to TRBD1. There are 16 residues in the CDR3. The germline gives CDR1 LGHNA, CDR2 YNFKEQ. Trimming cost V 0 bases and J 10 bases; bases outside gene matches: 9. In DNA form, the CDR3 reads TGTGCCAGCAGCCAAGAGAAGGGGGCCGTTCCATCACCCCTCCACTTT. Encoded protein: CASSQEKGAVPSPLHF.

The chain joins TRBV28 to TRBJ2-5; tentative D call: TRBD2 (6 bases). The length of the CDR3 is 14 residues. V was pared by 7 bases and J by 1 base, with 13 bases between. The germline V gene encodes CDR1 MDHEN and CDR2 SYDVKM. The CDR3 region has the DNA TGTGCCAGCACCTTTTCTAGCGCCCAAGAGACCCAGTACTTC. This encodes CASTFSSAQETQYF. Complete variable domain (other parts from reference TRBV28 and TRBJ2-5): DVKVTQSSRYLVKRTGEKVFLECVQDMDHENMFWYRQDPGLGLRLIYFSYDVKMKEKGDIPEGYSVSREKKERFSLILESASTNQTSMYLCASTFSSAQETQYFGPGTRLLVL.

The V gene is TRBV11-2, the J gene TRBJ1-2; 8 bases agree with TRBD1. This CDR3 has 13 residues. The V and J ends lost 1 base and 8 bases, in that order; junction bases with no gene match: 3. The germline CDR1 and CDR2 sequences are SGHAT and FQNNGV. CDR3 in DNA: TGTGCCAGCAGCTTAGGGACAGGGTACGGCTACACCTTC. It yields the protein CASSLGTGYGYTF.